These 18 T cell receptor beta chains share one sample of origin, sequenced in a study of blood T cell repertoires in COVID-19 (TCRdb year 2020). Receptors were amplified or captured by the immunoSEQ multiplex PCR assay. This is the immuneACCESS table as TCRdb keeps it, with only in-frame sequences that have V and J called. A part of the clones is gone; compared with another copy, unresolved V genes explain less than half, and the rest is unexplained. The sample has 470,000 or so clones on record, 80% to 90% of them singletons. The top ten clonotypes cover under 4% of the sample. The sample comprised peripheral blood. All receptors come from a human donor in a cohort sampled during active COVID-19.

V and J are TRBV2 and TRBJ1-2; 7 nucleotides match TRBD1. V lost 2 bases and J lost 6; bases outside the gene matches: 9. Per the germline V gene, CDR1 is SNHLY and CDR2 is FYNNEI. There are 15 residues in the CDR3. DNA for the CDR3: TGTGCCAGCAGTGAACTTCTGACAGGGAACCATGGCTACACCTTC. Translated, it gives CASSELLTGNHGYTF.

In DNA, the CDR3 is TGTGCCAGCAGCTTGGAGTACACCGGGGAGCTGTTTTTT. Translation: CASSLEYTGELFF. The J gene is TRBJ2-2, the V gene TRBV7-9; D is unresolved. V lost 3 bases, J lost 3 bases, and 5 bases lay in between. CDR3 size: 13 residues. CDR1 is SEHNR and CDR2 is FQNEAQ in the germline V gene (reference sequence).

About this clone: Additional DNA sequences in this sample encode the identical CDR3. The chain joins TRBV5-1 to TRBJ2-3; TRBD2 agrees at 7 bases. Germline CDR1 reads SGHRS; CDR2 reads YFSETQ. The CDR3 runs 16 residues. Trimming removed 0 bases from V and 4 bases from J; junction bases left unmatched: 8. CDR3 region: CASSLAGGREADTQYF. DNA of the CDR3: TGCGCCAGCAGCTTGGCCGGAGGGAGGGAGGCAGATACGCAGTATTTT. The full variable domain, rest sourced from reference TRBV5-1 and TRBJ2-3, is KAGVTQTPRYLIKTRGQQVTLSCSPISGHRSVSWYQQTPGQGLQFLFEYFSETQRNKGNFPGRFSGRQFSNSRSEMNVSTLELGDSALYLCASSLAGGREADTQYFGPGTRLTVL.

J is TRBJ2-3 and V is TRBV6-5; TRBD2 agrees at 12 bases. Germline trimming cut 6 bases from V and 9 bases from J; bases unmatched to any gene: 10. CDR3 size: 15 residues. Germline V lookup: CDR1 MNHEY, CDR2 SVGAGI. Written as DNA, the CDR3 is TGTGCCAGCAGAAGAGGCCTAGCGGGAGGGAGGACGCAGTATTTT. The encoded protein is CASRRGLAGGRTQYF.

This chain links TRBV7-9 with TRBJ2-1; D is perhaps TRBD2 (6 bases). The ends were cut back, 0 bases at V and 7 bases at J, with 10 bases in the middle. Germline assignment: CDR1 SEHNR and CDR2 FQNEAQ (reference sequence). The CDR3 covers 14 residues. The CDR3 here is CASSLAAGRNEQFF. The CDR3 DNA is TGTGCCAGCAGCTTAGCGGCAGGGAGGAATGAGCAGTTCTTC.

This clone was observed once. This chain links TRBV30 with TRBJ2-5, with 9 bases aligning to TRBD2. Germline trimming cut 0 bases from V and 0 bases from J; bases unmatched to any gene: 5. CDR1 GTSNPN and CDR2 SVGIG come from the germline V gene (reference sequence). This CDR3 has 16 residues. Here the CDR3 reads CAWSVRLAGYQETQYF. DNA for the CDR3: TGTGCCTGGAGTGTACGTCTAGCGGGGTACCAAGAGACCCAGTACTTC.

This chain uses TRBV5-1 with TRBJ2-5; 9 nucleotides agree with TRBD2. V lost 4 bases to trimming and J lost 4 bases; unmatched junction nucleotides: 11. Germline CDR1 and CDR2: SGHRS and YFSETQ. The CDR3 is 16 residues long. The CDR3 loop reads CASSPTLAGERETQYF. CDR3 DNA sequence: TGCGCCAGCAGCCCGACTTTAGCGGGAGAGAGAGAGACCCAGTACTTC.

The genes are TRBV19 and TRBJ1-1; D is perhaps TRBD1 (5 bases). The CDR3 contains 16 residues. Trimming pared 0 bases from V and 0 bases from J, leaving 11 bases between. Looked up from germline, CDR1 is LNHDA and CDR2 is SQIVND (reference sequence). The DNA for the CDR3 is TGTGCCAGTAGTATAGATCCTAGGGGAATGAACACTGAAGCTTTCTTT. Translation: CASSIDPRGMNTEAFF.

The CDR3 region is CASSQDHLTSGRPRETQYF. The CDR3 DNA reads TGTGCCAGCAGCCAAGATCACCTGACTAGCGGGAGACCTAGGGAGACCCAGTACTTC. The chain combines TRBV3-1 (or the pseudogene TRBV3-2) with TRBJ2-5; 12 nucleotides match TRBD2. CDR3 length: 19 residues. Germline values: CDR1 LGHDT, CDR2 YNNKEL (reference sequence). After removal of 0 bases from V and 5 bases from J, the junction contained 13 bases not matched to a gene.

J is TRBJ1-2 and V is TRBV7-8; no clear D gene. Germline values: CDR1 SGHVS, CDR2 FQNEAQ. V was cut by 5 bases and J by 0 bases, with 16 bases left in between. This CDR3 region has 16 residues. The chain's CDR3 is CASSIMPTTSNYGYTF. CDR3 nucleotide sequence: TGTGCCAGCAGCATTATGCCCACAACCTCTAACTATGGCTACACCTTC.

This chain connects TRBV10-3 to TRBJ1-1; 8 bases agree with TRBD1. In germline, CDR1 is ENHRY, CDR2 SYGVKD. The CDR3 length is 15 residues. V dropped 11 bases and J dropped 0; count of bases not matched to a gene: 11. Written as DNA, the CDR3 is TGTGCCGTCCGGGCAGGGGGCTTGATGAACACTGAAGCTTTCTTT. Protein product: CAVRAGGLMNTEAFF.

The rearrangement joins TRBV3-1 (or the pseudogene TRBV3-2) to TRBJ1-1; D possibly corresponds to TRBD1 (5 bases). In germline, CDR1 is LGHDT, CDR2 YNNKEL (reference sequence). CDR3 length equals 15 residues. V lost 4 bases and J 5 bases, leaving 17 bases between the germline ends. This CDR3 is CASSPGLTRGTEAFF. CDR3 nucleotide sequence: TGTGCCAGCAGCCCGGGACTTACGCGAGGAACTGAAGCTTTCTTT.

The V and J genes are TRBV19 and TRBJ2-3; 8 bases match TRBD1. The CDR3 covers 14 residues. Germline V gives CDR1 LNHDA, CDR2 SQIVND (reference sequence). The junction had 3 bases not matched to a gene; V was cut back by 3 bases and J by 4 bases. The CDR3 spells CASSMGRGPDTQYF. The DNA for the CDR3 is TGTGCCAGTAGTATGGGCAGGGGGCCAGATACGCAGTATTTT.

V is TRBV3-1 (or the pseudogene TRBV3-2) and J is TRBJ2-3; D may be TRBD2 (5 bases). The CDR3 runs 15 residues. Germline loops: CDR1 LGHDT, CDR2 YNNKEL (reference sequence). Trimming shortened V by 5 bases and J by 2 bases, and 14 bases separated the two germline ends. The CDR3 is CASSSTSRITDTQYF. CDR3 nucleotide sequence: TGTGCCAGCAGCTCAACTAGTCGGATCACAGATACGCAGTATTTT.

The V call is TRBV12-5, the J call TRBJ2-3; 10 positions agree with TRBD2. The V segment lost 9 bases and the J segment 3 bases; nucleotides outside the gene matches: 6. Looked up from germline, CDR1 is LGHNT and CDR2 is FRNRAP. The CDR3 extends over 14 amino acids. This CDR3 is CASASGRATDTQYF. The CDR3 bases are TGTGCTAGCGCGAGCGGGAGGGCAACAGATACGCAGTATTTT. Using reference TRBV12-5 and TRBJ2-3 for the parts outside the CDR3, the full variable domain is DARVTQTPRHKVTEMGQEVTMRCQPILGHNTVFWYRQTMMQGLELLAYFRNRAPLDDSGMPKDRFSAEMPDATLATLKIQPSEPRDSAVYFCASASGRATDTQYFGPGTRLTVL.

For the CDR3, the DNA is TGCGCCAGCAGCAAGGGACTAGCGGGACTAGAGACCCAGTACTTC. It specifies CASSKGLAGLETQYF. The chain links TRBV5-1 to TRBJ2-5; TRBD2 agrees at 13 bases. The CDR3 is 15 residues long. Germline V lookup: CDR1 SGHRS, CDR2 YFSETQ. V lost 4 bases and J lost 4; bases outside the gene matches: 4.

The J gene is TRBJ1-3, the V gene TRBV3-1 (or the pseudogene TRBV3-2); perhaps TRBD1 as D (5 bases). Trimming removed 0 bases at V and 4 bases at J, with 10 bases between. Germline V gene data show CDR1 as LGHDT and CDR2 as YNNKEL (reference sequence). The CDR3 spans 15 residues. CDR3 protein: CASSQDRAPGNTIYF. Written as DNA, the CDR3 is TGTGCCAGCAGCCAAGACAGGGCTCCAGGAAACACCATATATTTT.

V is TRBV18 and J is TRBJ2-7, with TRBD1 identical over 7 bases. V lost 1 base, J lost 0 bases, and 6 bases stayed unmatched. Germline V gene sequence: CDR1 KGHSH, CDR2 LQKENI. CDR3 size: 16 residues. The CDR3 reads CASSPQGALSSYEQYF. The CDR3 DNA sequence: TGTGCCAGCTCACCACAGGGGGCTCTTAGCTCCTACGAGCAGTACTTC.